This T cell receptor (beta chain) stems from a study of T cell responses to AZD1222 COVID-19 vaccine. Study-wide results and caveats: Mostly white British, mostly female donors; authors suggested clonal diversity may be underestimated. A rise in Spike-specific TCR breadth and depth followed two AZD1222 doses. Repertoires were obtained solely post-peak T cell response. Close to half of all spike-specific TCRs reportedly target regions of the variants that are unmutated.

Sequencing was performed with immunoSEQ multiplex PCR; in TCRdb, only in-frame clones are kept and a portion is missing. The repertoire holds approximately 150,000 clones, with 94% as singletons. V was pared by 4 bases and J by 7 bases, with 11 bases of the junction left unmatched. The CDR3 totals 17 residues. The germline V gene encodes CDR1 MDHEN and CDR2 SYDVKM. A word on this clone: The target antigen is unknown.

This chain connects TRBV28 to TRBJ1-4, with TRBD1 matching 11 bases. Specimen: peripheral blood, collected on day 0 of AZD1222 vaccination. The TCR comes from an adult in good health. The CDR3 loop is CASSSRDRGVRGEKLFF. In DNA form, the CDR3 reads TGTGCCAGCAGTTCTCGGGACAGGGGGGTTCGAGGTGAAAAACTGTTTTTT.